What follows are 32 T cell receptor beta chains derived from one specimen sequenced in a study of response to subunit inactivated influenza vaccine. TCRdb independently ran MiXCR on the RT-PCR reads; one entry per CDR3 protein. The sample has about 180,000 distinct CDR3 sequences, around 8.8% seen once. The material was non-naive T cells sorted from PBMCs, obtained on the day of vaccination. These TCRs come from a man aged 45-60 years who received an inactivated influenza vaccine.

CDR3 in DNA: TGTGCCAGCAAGAGCGGGGGCCAAGGCACCGGGGAGCTGTTTTTT. Protein: CASKSGGQGTGELFF. The chain has TRBV6-1 and TRBJ2-2; TRBD2 aligns across 8 bases. V was pared by 7 bases and J by 4 bases, with 8 bases of the junction left unmatched. This CDR3 contains 15 residues. Germline CDR1 MNHNS, CDR2 SASEGT.

The table lists this clonotype with many counts. The rearrangement uses TRBV12-3 or TRBV12-4 and TRBJ2-7, with TRBD1 matching 7 bases. The junction had 18 bases not matched to a gene; V was cut back by 5 bases and J by 2 bases. The CDR3 runs to 18 residues. Here the CDR3 reads CASSPLDFRQGPPYEQYF. The CDR3 DNA reads TGTGCCAGCAGTCCCCTAGATTTTAGACAGGGACCTCCCTACGAGCAGTACTTC.

V and J are TRBV10-3 and TRBJ2-5; TRBD1 aligns across 7 bases. V trimming: 10 bases; J trimming: 3 bases; junction bases outside the gene matches: 8. This CDR3 has 13 amino acids. Per germline, CDR1 ENHRY and CDR2 SYGVKD. Here the CDR3 reads CATGTGTEETQYF. In DNA, the CDR3 is TGTGCCACGGGAACCGGGACAGAAGAGACCCAGTACTTC.

This clonotype showed up many times. The chain uses TRBV11-2 and TRBJ1-3; D is ambiguous. The germline V gene encodes CDR1 SGHAT and CDR2 FQNNGV. V lost 5 bases and J lost 1, with 6 bases in between. The CDR3 is 13 amino acids. The CDR3 DNA sequence: TGTGCCAGCAGCCTGACATCTGGAAACACCATATATTTT. Translated: CASSLTSGNTIYF.

The sample holds many counts of this clonotype. V usage is TRBV7-6 and J usage is TRBJ1-1, with TRBD1 matching 10 bases. The length of the CDR3 is 14 residues. V dropped 4 bases and J dropped 4; count of bases not matched to a gene: 3. Germline V gives CDR1 SGHVS, CDR2 FNYEAQ. As DNA, the CDR3 is TGTGCCAGCAGCTCAAGGACAGGGGGCACTGAAGCTTTCTTT. It specifies CASSSRTGGTEAFF.

This clonotype was detected many times. The V call is TRBV7-9, the J call TRBJ1-1; 7 positions match TRBD1. The CDR3 sequence is 14 residues long. CDR1 is SEHNR, CDR2 FQNEAQ, per germline (reference sequence). V lost 3 bases to trimming and J lost 0 bases; unmatched junction nucleotides: 1. The CDR3 bases are TGTGCCAGCAGCTTCGGGACAGTGAACACTGAAGCTTTCTTT. This codes for CASSFGTVNTEAFF.

The V call is TRBV6-1, the J call TRBJ2-5; either TRBD1 or TRBD2 may supply D (6 bases each). V lost 6 bases and J 4 bases, leaving 15 bases between the germline ends. The CDR3 loop spans 14 amino acids. Germline CDR1 MNHNS, CDR2 SASEGT. The CDR3 DNA reads as TGTGCCAGCAGAGACATCAGGGGAGGAGAGACCCAGTACTTC. Amino acid sequence: CASRDIRGGETQYF.

The sample holds a few counts of this clonotype. The rearrangement uses TRBV14 and TRBJ2-7; D ambiguous. This CDR3 has 13 amino acids. V was shortened by 2 bases and J by 3 bases, with 8 bases between the two germline ends. Germline assignment: CDR1 SGHDN and CDR2 FVKESK. The CDR3 reads CASSQFIGYEQYF. The CDR3 DNA follows: TGTGCCAGCAGCCAATTTATTGGCTACGAGCAGTACTTC.

In its sample, this clonotype was seen many times. The chain couples TRBV29-1 to TRBJ2-3; D might be TRBD2 (7 bases). The V and J ends lost 2 bases and 4 bases respectively, with 13 bases between them. Germline CDR1 is SQVTM and CDR2 is ANQGSEA. The CDR3 covers 14 residues. CDR3 sequence: CSVERGGQADTQYF. CDR3 DNA sequence: TGCAGCGTTGAAAGGGGGGGCCAGGCAGATACGCAGTATTTT.

This clonotype was seen at least ten times. J is TRBJ2-1 and V is TRBV28; 10 bases are a match to TRBD2. The CDR3 loop spans 16 amino acids. Germline CDR1 and CDR2: MDHEN and SYDVKM. With 3 bases clipped from V and 4 bases from J, the junction kept 6 bases outside the gene matches. The CDR3 reads CASSFPGTSDYNEQFF. The CDR3 DNA is TGTGCCAGCAGTTTTCCCGGGACTAGCGATTACAATGAGCAGTTCTTC.

This clonotype was detected only a few times. CDR3 in amino acids: CASSQDDRETQYF. CDR3 DNA sequence: TGTGCCAGCAGCCAAGATGATCGAGAGACCCAGTACTTC. The chain carries TRBV4-2 and TRBJ2-5; D call uncertain. Trimming removed 0 bases at V and 4 bases at J, with 6 bases between. CDR1 is LGHNA and CDR2 is YNFKEQ in the germline V gene. The length of the CDR3 is 13 residues.

Comments on this clonotype: One base away lies a much larger clone, so this may be a sequencing read error. The chain joins TRBV4-2 to TRBJ2-1; a weak D match, TRBD1 (5 bases). Trimming pared 1 base from V and 6 bases from J, leaving 16 bases between. The germline V gene encodes CDR1 LGHNA and CDR2 YNFKEQ. This CDR3 region has 16 residues. In nucleotides, the CDR3 is TGTGCCAGCAGCCAAGTCTGGGGCGTTCCATCCAATGAGCAGTTCTTC. Amino acids: CASSQVWGVPSNEQFF.

This clonotype turned up a few times. The chain couples TRBV6-1 to TRBJ1-2, with TRBD1 matching 7 bases. J lost 2 bases, V lost 6 bases, and 6 bases had no gene match. Germline V CDR1 and CDR2: MNHNS, SASEGT. The CDR3 contains 14 residues. CDR3 DNA sequence: TGTGCCAGCAGATCACAGGGGATGAACTATGGCTACACCTTC. This codes for CASRSQGMNYGYTF.

This rearrangement joins TRBV6-5 to TRBJ1-5, with D unclear. The CDR3 loop spans 14 amino acids. The germline gives CDR1 MNHEY, CDR2 SVGAGI. The V end was cut by 0 bases, the J end by 3 bases, with 6 bases between. CDR3: CASSYSQNNQPQHF. DNA of the CDR3: TGTGCCAGCAGTTACTCACAGAACAATCAGCCCCAGCATTTT.

The chain combines TRBV5-6 with TRBJ2-2, with D possibly called TRBD1 or TRBD2 (6 bases each). The CDR3 is 15 amino acids. The germline V and J ends were trimmed by 4 bases and 5 bases, with 15 bases remaining between them. Germline values: CDR1 SGHDT, CDR2 YYEEEE. The CDR3 nucleotides are TGTGCCAGCAGCGTCGGGGGCCTGGTTACCGGGGAGCTGTTTTTT. It yields the protein CASSVGGLVTGELFF.

V and J are TRBV14 and TRBJ2-3; 8 bases map to TRBD2. The CDR3 spans 14 residues. Germline trimming cut 6 bases from V and 6 bases from J; bases unmatched to any gene: 8. Looked up from germline, CDR1 is SGHDN and CDR2 is FVKESK. CDR3 in DNA: TGTGCCAGCAGACCCCGGGGGGGCGGGGATACGCAGTATTTT. Protein: CASRPRGGGDTQYF. Using reference TRBV14 and TRBJ2-3 for the parts outside the CDR3, the full variable domain is EAGVTQFPSHSVIEKGQTVTLRCDPISGHDNLYWYRRVMGKEIKFLLHFVKESKQDESGMPNNRFLAERTGGTYSTLKVQPAELEDSGVYFCASRPRGGGDTQYFGPGTRLTVL.

At least ten counts were recorded for this clonotype. The chain is built from TRBV5-1 and TRBJ2-2; D is tentatively TRBD1 or TRBD2 (5 bases each). The CDR3 spans 15 residues. V dropped 5 bases and J dropped 1 base, with 12 bases sitting between them. The germline V gene encodes CDR1 SGHRS and CDR2 YFSETQ. This chain's CDR3 is CASRTLGENTGELFF. DNA of the CDR3: TGCGCCAGCAGGACCCTGGGGGAGAACACCGGGGAGCTGTTTTTT.

The V and J genes are TRBV11-1 and TRBJ2-7, with 11 bases matching TRBD2. The length of the CDR3 is 19 residues. Looked up from germline, CDR1 is SGHAT and CDR2 is FQDESV (reference sequence). The ends lost 5 bases at V and 0 bases at J; junction bases unmatched: 15. CDR3 nucleotide sequence: TGTGCCAGCAGCCCCGAGCCGGGACTAGCGGACACCTACTCCTACGAGCAGTACTTC. Its protein is CASSPEPGLADTYSYEQYF.

This clonotype appeared many times. The chain uses TRBV28 and TRBJ1-4; no reliable D call. CDR3 length equals 15 residues. In germline, CDR1 is MDHEN, CDR2 SYDVKM. Between the trimmed V and J ends, which lost 2 bases and 3 bases, there was a span of 10 bases. This chain's CDR3 is CASSLKGMANEKLFF. The CDR3 DNA is TGTGCCAGCAGTTTAAAGGGTATGGCTAATGAAAAACTGTTTTTT.

The chain is built from TRBV11-3 and TRBJ2-7; 10 positions match TRBD2. The germline V gene encodes CDR1 SGHNT and CDR2 YENEEA. V trimming: 2 bases; J trimming: 6 bases; junction bases outside the gene matches: 4. CDR3 length: 14 residues. CDR3 bases: TGTGCCAGCAGCTTACAGGCTAGCGGGGGCGAGCAGTACTTC. This codes for CASSLQASGGEQYF.

This clonotype occurred a few times. V is TRBV28 and J is TRBJ2-2, with 7 bases identical to TRBD2. Trimming took 3 bases from V and 6 from J; bases not matched to a gene: 10. Germline-derived CDR1 and CDR2 are MDHEN and SYDVKM. The CDR3 is 16 amino acids. The CDR3 DNA reads as TGTGCCAGCAGTTTGGGGGGACTAATAGGTGCCGGGGAGCTGTTTTTT. Its translation: CASSLGGLIGAGELFF.

This clonotype was counted at least ten times. V usage is TRBV10-3 and J usage is TRBJ2-3; D remains ambiguous. The CDR3 extends over 13 amino acids. Germline CDR1 ENHRY, CDR2 SYGVKD. Trimming shortened V by 4 bases and J by 0 bases, and 5 bases separated the two germline ends. The CDR3 DNA follows: TGTGCCATCAGTGCCCCTAGCACAGATACGCAGTATTTT. It translates to CAISAPSTDTQYF.

This clonotype came up many times. The V call is TRBV4-3, the J call TRBJ1-1, with 8 bases identical to TRBD1. Germline CDR1 LGHNA, CDR2 YSLEER. The junction had 1 base not matched to a gene; V was cut back by 0 bases and J by 1 base. The CDR3 is 15 residues long. This CDR3 is CASSQEGQGNTEAFF. CDR3 bases: TGCGCCAGCAGCCAAGAAGGACAGGGGAACACTGAAGCTTTCTTT.

This chain connects TRBV7-9 to TRBJ2-1; D may correspond to TRBD1 or TRBD2 (5 bases each). This CDR3 is built from 12 residues. CDR1 is SEHNR, CDR2 FQNEAQ, per germline (reference sequence). Trimming stripped 5 bases from V and 8 bases from J, with 10 bases between. The CDR3 DNA sequence: TGTGCCAGCAGCCCCGGGACCCATGAGCAGTTCTTC. It is translated as CASSPGTHEQFF.

This clonotype was recorded at least ten times. The chain couples TRBV6-2 or TRBV6-3 to TRBJ1-2; D gene ambiguous. Germline V CDR1 and CDR2: MNHEY, SVGEGT. The CDR3 totals 13 residues. V gave up 2 bases and J gave up 8 bases, with 12 bases separating them. The CDR3 DNA follows: TGTGCCAGCAGTTACACGGCAGCCGGAGGCTACACCTTC. As protein: CASSYTAAGGYTF.

This clonotype was detected only a few times. This chain connects TRBV14 to TRBJ2-5, with a tentative D call TRBD2 (5 bases). The CDR3 length is 16 residues. CDR1 and CDR2 (germline): SGHDN, FVKESK. V shed 0 bases and J shed 5 bases, with 16 bases lying between them. CDR3: CASSQEGSRELETQYF. CDR3 in DNA: TGTGCCAGCAGCCAAGAGGGTTCGAGGGAATTGGAGACCCAGTACTTC.

This rearrangement joins TRBV20-1 to TRBJ2-1; 10 nucleotides match TRBD2. This CDR3 contains 16 residues. The V gene end was trimmed by 0 bases and the J gene end by 4 bases; junction bases not matched to a gene: 6. In germline, CDR1 is DFQATT, CDR2 SNEGSKA (reference sequence). The chain's CDR3 is CSARDVAGGFYNEQFF. DNA of the CDR3: TGCAGTGCTAGAGACGTAGCGGGAGGATTTTACAATGAGCAGTTCTTC.

This clonotype was detected ten times or more. The chain couples TRBV15 to TRBJ2-5; 7 nucleotides agree with TRBD2. Germline V lookup: CDR1 LNHNV, CDR2 YYDKDF (reference sequence). The CDR3 is 15 amino acids. The J segment lost 4 bases and the V segment lost 1 base, leaving 6 bases of the junction unmatched. The CDR3 DNA sequence: TGTGCCACCAGCAGAGGCTCTAGCGGTCTAGAGACCCAGTACTTC. Translated: CATSRGSSGLETQYF.

The CDR3: CASSPQGPGPGNTIYF. CDR3 in DNA: TGTGCCAGCTCACCCCAGGGTCCGGGGCCTGGAAACACCATATATTTT. J is TRBJ1-3 and V is TRBV18, with D possibly TRBD1 on 5 matching bases. This CDR3 contains 16 residues. Between the trimmed V and J ends, which lost 3 bases and 2 bases, there was a span of 14 bases. Germline V gene sequence: CDR1 KGHSH, CDR2 LQKENI.

This clonotype was seen a few times. The chain uses TRBV6-2 or TRBV6-3 and TRBJ1-2; 7 bases are shared with TRBD1. CDR3 length: 14 residues. V gave up 7 bases and J gave up 5 bases; unmatched junction bases: 10. Germline V CDR1 and CDR2: MNHEY, SVGEGT. DNA for the CDR3: TGTGCCAGCACCTGGGACAGTCGGTATTATGGCTACACCTTC. Its translation: CASTWDSRYYGYTF.

This clonotype was seen a handful of times. The V and J genes are TRBV5-1 and TRBJ2-6; the D is unclear. CDR3 length: 14 amino acids. The germline V gene has CDR1 SGHRS and CDR2 YFSETQ. Trimming left V 7 bases short and J 4 bases short, with 12 bases between. This chain's CDR3 is CASSIIPGANVLTF. CDR3 nucleotide sequence: TGCGCCAGCTCCATAATACCCGGGGCCAACGTCCTGACTTTC.

This clonotype was seen a few times. V and J are TRBV20-1 and TRBJ1-2; 12 bases are shared with TRBD1. CDR3 length equals 15 residues. The germline V gene encodes CDR1 DFQATT and CDR2 SNEGSKA (reference sequence). The trim removed 6 bases at V and 4 bases at J, leaving 9 bases unmatched. The DNA of the CDR3 is TGCAGTGCCATTCGGGACAGGGGGCTGGTCTATGGCTACACCTTC. This sequence encodes CSAIRDRGLVYGYTF.